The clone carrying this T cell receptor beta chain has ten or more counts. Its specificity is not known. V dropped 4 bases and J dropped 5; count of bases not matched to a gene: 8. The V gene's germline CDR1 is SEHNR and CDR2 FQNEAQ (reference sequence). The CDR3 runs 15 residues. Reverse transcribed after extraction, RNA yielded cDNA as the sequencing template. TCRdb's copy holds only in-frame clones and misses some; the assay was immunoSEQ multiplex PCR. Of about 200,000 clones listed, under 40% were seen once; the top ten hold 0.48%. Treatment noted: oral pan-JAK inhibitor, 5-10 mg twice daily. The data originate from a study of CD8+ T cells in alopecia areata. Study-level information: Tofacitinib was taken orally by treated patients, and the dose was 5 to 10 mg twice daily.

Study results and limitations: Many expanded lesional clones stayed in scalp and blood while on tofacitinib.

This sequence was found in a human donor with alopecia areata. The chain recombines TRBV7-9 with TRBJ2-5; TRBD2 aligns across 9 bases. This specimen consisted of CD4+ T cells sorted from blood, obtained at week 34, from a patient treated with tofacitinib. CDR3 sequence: CASSYGSLAGETQYF. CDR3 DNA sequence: TGTGCCAGCAGCTACGGTTCGCTAGCGGGGGAGACCCAGTACTTC.